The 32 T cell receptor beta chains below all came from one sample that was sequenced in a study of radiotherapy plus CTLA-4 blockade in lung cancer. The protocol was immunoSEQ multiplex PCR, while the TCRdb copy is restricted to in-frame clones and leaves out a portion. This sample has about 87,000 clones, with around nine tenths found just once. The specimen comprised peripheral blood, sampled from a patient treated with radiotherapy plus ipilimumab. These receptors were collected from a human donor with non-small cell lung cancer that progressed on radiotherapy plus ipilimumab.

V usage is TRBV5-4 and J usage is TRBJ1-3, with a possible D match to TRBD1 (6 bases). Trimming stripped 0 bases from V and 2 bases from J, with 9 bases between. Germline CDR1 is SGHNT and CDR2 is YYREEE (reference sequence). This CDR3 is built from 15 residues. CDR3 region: CASSLVGGPGNTIYF. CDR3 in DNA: TGTGCCAGCAGCTTGGTGGGGGGGCCTGGAAACACCATATATTTT.

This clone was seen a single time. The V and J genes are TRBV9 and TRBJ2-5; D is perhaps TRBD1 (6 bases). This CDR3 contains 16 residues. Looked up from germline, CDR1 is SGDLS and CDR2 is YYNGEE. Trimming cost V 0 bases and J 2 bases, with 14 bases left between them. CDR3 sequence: CASSVGGGRGQETQYF. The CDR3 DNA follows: TGTGCCAGCAGCGTAGGAGGGGGAAGGGGTCAAGAGACCCAGTACTTC.

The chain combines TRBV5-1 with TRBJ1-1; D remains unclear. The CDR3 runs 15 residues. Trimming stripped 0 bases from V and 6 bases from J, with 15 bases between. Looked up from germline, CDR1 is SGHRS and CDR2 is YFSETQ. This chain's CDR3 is CASSLGSGYWAEAFF. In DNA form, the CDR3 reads TGCGCCAGCAGCTTGGGGTCAGGATATTGGGCTGAAGCTTTCTTT. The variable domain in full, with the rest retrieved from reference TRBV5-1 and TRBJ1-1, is KAGVTQTPRYLIKTRGQQVTLSCSPISGHRSVSWYQQTPGQGLQFLFEYFSETQRNKGNFPGRFSGRQFSNSRSEMNVSTLELGDSALYLCASSLGSGYWAEAFFGQGTRLTVV.

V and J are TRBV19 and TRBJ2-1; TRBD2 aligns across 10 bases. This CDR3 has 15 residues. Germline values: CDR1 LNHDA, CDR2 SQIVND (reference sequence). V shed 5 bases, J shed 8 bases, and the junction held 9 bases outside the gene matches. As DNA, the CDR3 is TGTGCCAGTAGTTTGAGACTAGCGGGCAGGGATGAGCAGTTCTTC. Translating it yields CASSLRLAGRDEQFF.

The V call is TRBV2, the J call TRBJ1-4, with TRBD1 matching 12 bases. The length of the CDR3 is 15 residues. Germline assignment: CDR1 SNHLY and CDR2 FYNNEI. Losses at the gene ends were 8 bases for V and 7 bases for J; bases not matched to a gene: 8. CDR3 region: CASLGDRGLGEKLFF. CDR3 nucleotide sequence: TGTGCCAGCTTGGGGGACAGGGGGCTTGGTGAAAAACTGTTTTTT.

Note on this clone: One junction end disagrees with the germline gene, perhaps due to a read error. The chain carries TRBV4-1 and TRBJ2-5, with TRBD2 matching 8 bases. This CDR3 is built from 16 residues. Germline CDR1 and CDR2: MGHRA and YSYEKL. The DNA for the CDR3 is TGTGCCAGCAGCCCCTTGAGCGGGAGAGGGGAAGAGACCCAGTACTTC. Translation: CASSPLSGRGEETQYF.

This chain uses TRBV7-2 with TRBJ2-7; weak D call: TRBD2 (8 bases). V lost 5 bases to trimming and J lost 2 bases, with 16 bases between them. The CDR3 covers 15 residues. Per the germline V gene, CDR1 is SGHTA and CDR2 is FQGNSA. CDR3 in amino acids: CASSPGGTSAYEQYF. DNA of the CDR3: TGTGCCAGCAGCCCAGGGGGGACTAGTGCCTACGAGCAGTACTTC.

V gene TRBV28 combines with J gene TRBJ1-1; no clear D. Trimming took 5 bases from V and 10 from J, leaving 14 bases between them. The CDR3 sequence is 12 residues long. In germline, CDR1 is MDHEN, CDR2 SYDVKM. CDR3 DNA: TGTGCCAGCAGTCCTACGGGGAGGGTAGCTTTCTTT. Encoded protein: CASSPTGRVAFF.

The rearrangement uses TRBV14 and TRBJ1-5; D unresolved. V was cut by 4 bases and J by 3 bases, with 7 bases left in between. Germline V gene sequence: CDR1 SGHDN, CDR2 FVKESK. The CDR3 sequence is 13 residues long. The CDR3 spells CASSPSPNQPQHF. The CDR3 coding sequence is TGTGCCAGCAGCCCAAGTCCCAATCAGCCCCAGCATTTT.

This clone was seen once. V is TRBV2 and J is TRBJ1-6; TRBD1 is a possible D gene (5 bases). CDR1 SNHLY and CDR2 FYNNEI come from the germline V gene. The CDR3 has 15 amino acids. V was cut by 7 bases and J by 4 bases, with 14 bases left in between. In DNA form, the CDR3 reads TGTGCCAGCACCCCGGCGGGGCAGTATAATTCACCCCTCCACTTT. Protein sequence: CASTPAGQYNSPLHF.

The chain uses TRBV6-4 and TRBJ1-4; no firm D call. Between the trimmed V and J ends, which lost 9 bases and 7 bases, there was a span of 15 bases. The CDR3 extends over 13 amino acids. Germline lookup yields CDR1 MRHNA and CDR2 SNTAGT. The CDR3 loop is CARTGEAGEKLFF. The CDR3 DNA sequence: TGTGCCAGGACGGGAGAGGCGGGTGAAAAACTGTTTTTT.

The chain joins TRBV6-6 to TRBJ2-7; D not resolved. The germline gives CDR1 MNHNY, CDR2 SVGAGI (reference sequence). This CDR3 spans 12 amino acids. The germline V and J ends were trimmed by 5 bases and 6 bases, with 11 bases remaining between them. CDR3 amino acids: CASSGLRGEQYF. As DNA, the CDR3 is TGTGCCAGCAGTGGCTTACGTGGCGAGCAGTACTTC.

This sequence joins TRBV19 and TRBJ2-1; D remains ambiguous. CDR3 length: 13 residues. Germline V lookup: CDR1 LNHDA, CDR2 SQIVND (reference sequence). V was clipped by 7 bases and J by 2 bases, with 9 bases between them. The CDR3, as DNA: TGTGCCAGTATCGGCAGAACCTACAATGAGCAGTTCTTC. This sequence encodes CASIGRTYNEQFF.

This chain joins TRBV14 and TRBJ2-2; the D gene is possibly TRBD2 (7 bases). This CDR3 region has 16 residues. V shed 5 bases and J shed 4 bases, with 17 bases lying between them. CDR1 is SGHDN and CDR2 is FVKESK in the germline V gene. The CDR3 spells CASSKRGGSGTGELFF. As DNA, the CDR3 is TGTGCCAGCAGCAAAAGGGGGGGCAGCGGCACCGGGGAGCTGTTTTTT.

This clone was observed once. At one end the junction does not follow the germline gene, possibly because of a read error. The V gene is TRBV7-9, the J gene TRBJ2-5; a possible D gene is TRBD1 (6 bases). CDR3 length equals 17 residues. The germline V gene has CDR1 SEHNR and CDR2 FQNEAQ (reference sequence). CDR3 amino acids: CASSLRTEPVGVSLLNF. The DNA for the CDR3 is TGTGCCAGCAGCCTTCGGACAGAGCCGGTTGGGGTTTCTTTGTTAAACTTC.

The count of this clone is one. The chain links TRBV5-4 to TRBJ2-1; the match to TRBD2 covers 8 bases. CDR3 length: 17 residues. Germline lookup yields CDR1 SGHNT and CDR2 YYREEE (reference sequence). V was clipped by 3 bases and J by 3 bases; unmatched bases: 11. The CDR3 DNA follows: TGTGCCAGCAGCTCGGGGGGCCCGACTAGCGTCTACAATGAGCAGTTCTTC. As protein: CASSSGGPTSVYNEQFF.

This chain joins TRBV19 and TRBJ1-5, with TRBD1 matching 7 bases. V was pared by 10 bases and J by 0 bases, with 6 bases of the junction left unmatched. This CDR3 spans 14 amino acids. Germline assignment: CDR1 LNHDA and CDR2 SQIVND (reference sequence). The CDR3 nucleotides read TGTGCCACCGGGACAGCGTATAGCAATCAGCCCCAGCATTTT. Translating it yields CATGTAYSNQPQHF.

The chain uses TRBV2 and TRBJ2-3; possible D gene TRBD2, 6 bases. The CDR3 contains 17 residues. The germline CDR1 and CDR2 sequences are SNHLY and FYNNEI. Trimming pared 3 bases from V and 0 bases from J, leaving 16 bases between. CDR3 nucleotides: TGTGCCAGCAGTGACAGCGGGTTCCCACCTAGCACAGATACGCAGTATTTT. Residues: CASSDSGFPPSTDTQYF.

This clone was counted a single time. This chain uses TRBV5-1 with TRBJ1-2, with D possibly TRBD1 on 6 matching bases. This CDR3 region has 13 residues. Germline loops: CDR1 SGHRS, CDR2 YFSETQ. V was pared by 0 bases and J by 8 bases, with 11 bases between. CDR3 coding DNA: TGCGCCAGCAGCTTGGAGGGGGTCTTAGGCTACACCTTC. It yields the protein CASSLEGVLGYTF.

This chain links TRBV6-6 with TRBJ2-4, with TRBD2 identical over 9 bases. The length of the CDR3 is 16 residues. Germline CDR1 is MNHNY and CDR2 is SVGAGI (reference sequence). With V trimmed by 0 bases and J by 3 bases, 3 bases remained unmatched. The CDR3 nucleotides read TGTGCCAGCAGTTACTCGTTAGCGGGGGTCAAAAACATTCAGTACTTC. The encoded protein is CASSYSLAGVKNIQYF.

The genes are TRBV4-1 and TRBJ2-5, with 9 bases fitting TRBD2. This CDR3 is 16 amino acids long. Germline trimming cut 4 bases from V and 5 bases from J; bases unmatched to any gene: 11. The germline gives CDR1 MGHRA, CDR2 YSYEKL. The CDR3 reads CASSPAGGRAGETQYF. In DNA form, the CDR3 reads TGCGCCAGCAGCCCCGCCGGCGGGAGGGCCGGGGAGACCCAGTACTTC.

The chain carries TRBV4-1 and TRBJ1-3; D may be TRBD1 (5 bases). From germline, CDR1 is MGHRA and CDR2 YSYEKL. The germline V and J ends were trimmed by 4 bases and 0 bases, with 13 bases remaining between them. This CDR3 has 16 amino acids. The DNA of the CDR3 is TGCGCCAGCAGCCTCTTGGACAAGAGCTCTGGAAACACCATATATTTT. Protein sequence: CASSLLDKSSGNTIYF.

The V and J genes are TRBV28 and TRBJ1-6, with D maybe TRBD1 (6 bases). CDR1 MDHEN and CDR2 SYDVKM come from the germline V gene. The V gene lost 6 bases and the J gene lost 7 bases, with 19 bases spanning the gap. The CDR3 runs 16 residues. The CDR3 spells CASREGVWTSNSPLHF. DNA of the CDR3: TGTGCCAGCAGAGAGGGGGTATGGACATCAAATTCACCCCTCCACTTT. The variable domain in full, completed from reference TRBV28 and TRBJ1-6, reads DVKVTQSSRYLVKRTGEKVFLECVQDMDHENMFWYRQDPGLGLRLIYFSYDVKMKEKGDIPEGYSVSREKKERFSLILESASTNQTSMYLCASREGVWTSNSPLHFGNGTRLTVT.

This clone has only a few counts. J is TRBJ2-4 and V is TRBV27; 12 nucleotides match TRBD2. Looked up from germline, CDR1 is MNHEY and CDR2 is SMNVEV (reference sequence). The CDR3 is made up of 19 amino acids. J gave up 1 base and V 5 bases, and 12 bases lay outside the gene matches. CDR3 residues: CASSPGLAGHRLAKNIQYF. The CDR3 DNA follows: TGTGCCAGCAGTCCAGGACTAGCGGGACATAGACTCGCCAAAAACATTCAGTACTTC.

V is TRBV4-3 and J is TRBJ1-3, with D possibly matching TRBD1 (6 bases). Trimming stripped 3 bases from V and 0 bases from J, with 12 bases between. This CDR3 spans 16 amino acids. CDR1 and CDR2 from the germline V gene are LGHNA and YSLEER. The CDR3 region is CASSHSSRGSGNTIYF. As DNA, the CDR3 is TGCGCCAGCAGCCACTCGAGCAGGGGCTCTGGAAACACCATATATTTT.

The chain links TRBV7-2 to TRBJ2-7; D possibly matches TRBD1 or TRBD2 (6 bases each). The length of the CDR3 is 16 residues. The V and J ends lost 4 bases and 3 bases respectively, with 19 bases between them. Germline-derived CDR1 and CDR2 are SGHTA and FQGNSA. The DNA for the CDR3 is TGTGCCAGCAGCTGGGGTCAGGGGCGCGGGGTCTACGAGCAGTACTTC. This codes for CASSWGQGRGVYEQYF.

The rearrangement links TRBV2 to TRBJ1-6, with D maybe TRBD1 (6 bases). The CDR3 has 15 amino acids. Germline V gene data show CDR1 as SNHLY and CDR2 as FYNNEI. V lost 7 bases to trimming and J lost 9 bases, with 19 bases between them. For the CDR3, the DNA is TGTGCCAGCACAGCGGCGACCCTAGGGGGTTCACCCCTCCACTTT. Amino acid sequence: CASTAATLGGSPLHF.

CDR3 in DNA: TGTGCCAGCTCACGCCGCACGGGGGGCGGAGATGAAAAACTGTTTTTT. Protein product: CASSRRTGGGDEKLFF. The chain couples TRBV18 to TRBJ1-4, with TRBD1 as a possible D gene (6 bases). Per germline, CDR1 KGHSH and CDR2 LQKENI. The germline V and J ends were trimmed by 4 bases and 6 bases, with 18 bases remaining between them. The CDR3 covers 16 residues.

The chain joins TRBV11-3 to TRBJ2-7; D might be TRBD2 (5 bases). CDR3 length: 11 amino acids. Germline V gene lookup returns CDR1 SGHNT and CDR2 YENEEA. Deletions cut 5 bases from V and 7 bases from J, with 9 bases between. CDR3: CASSPGWEQYF. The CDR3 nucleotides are TGTGCCAGCAGCCCGGGGTGGGAGCAGTACTTC.

The CDR3 DNA is TGTGCCAGTAGTCCGACAGGGAGCAATCAGCCCCAGCATTTT. Translation: CASSPTGSNQPQHF. The rearrangement links TRBV19 to TRBJ1-5, with 7 bases identical to TRBD1. This CDR3 contains 14 residues. Germline values: CDR1 LNHDA, CDR2 SQIVND (reference sequence). V was clipped by 5 bases and J by 1 base; unmatched bases: 2.

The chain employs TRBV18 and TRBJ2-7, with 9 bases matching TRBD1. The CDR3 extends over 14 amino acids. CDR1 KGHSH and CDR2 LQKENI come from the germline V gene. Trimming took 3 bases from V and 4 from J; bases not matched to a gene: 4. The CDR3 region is CASSPRTGDYEQYF. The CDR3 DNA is TGTGCCAGCTCACCCCGGACAGGGGATTACGAGCAGTACTTC.

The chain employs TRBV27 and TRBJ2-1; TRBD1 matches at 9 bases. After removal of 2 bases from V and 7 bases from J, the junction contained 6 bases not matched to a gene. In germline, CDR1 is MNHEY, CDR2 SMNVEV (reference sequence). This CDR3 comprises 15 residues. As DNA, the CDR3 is TGTGCCAGCAGTTTAGGGACAGGGAGGGCGAATGAGCAGTTCTTC. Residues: CASSLGTGRANEQFF.